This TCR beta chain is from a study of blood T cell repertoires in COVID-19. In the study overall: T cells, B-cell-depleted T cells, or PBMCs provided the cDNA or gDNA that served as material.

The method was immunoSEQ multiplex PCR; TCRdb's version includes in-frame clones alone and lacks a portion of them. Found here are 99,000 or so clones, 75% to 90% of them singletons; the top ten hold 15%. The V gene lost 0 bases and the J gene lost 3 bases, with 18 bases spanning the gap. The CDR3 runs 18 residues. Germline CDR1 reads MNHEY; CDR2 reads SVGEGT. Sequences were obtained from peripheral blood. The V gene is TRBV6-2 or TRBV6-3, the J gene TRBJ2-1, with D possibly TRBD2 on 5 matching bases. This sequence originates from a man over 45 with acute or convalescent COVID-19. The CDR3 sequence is CASSYSLRRLANYNEQFF. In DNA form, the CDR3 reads TGTGCCAGCAGTTACTCGTTGAGGCGGCTAGCCAACTACAATGAGCAGTTCTTC.